The 9 T cell receptor beta chains in this list originate from one sample, sequenced in a study of OX40 agonist ivuxolimab in advanced cancers. The method was immunoSEQ multiplex PCR; TCRdb's version includes in-frame clones alone and lacks a portion of them. This sample has more than 20,000 clones, with 80% to 95% found just once. The sample here was CD4+ or CD8+ T cells sorted from blood, taken in a trial of the OX40 agonist ivuxolimab. These receptors were obtained from an adult with an advanced solid tumor such as melanoma, head and neck, liver or kidney cancer.

This rearrangement joins TRBV6-5 to TRBJ2-3; D remains ambiguous. V was trimmed by 2 bases and J by 3 bases, leaving 12 bases between them. This CDR3 contains 15 residues. Germline values: CDR1 MNHEY, CDR2 SVGAGI. CDR3: CASSYVRAPTDTQYF. DNA for the CDR3: TGTGCCAGCAGTTACGTTCGGGCACCGACAGATACGCAGTATTTT.

There are a few counts of this clone. The V call is TRBV4-1, the J call TRBJ1-6, with a weak D call TRBD1 (6 bases). V lost 0 bases to trimming and J lost 10 bases, with 13 bases between them. The germline gives CDR1 MGHRA, CDR2 YSYEKL. CDR3 length equals 15 residues. CDR3 nucleotides: TGCGCCAGCAGCCAAGATCGTACAGGGTACTCACCCCTCCACTTT. Translating gives CASSQDRTGYSPLHF.

The chain employs TRBV4-1 and TRBJ1-1; no firm D call. V was shortened by 4 bases and J by 0 bases, with 12 bases between the two germline ends. CDR1 and CDR2 from the germline V gene are MGHRA and YSYEKL. CDR3 length: 15 amino acids. The CDR3 sequence is CASSRPGHMNTEAFF. As DNA, the CDR3 is TGCGCCAGCAGCCGTCCGGGCCACATGAACACTGAAGCTTTCTTT.

The sample holds a few counts of this clone. The chain couples TRBV6-5 to TRBJ1-1; D remains unclear. CDR1 and CDR2 (germline): MNHEY, SVGAGI. The CDR3 extends over 15 amino acids. V lost 4 bases to trimming and J lost 0 bases, with 12 bases between them. CDR3 loop: CASSSTRIMNTEAFF. The CDR3 coding sequence is TGTGCCAGCAGTTCTACAAGAATCATGAACACTGAAGCTTTCTTT.

As concerns this clone: Relative to the germline gene, one junction end is altered; a read error may explain this. The chain combines TRBV19 with TRBJ2-7, with 9 nucleotides matching TRBD1. This CDR3 region has 14 residues. Germline V lookup: CDR1 LNHDA, CDR2 SQIVND (reference sequence). CDR3 region: CAGSPGTGSYEQYF. CDR3 nucleotide sequence: TGTGCCGGTAGCCCAGGGACAGGGTCCTACGAGCAGTACTTC.

The chain employs TRBV27 and TRBJ2-3; 8 bases map to TRBD1. Looked up from germline, CDR1 is MNHEY and CDR2 is SMNVEV (reference sequence). V was pared by 5 bases and J by 4 bases, with 11 bases of the junction left unmatched. The CDR3 totals 16 residues. The CDR3 region has the DNA TGTGCCAGCAGTCAGGACAGGGACCACCTCGCAGATACGCAGTATTTT. The encoded protein is CASSQDRDHLADTQYF.

This chain links TRBV27 with TRBJ2-7, with 10 bases that match TRBD2. Germline CDR1 and CDR2: MNHEY and SMNVEV (reference sequence). V gave up 4 bases and J gave up 4 bases; unmatched junction bases: 19. The CDR3 consists of 19 residues. CDR3 nucleotides: TGTGCCAGCAGTTCCCACGCGACGTCTAGCGGGGGTACGAGGTACGAGCAGTACTTC. This sequence encodes CASSSHATSSGGTRYEQYF.

V gene TRBV29-1 combines with J gene TRBJ2-5, with 10 bases identical to TRBD2. The CDR3 sequence is 14 residues long. In germline, CDR1 is SQVTM, CDR2 ANQGSEA. V trimming: 4 bases; J trimming: 5 bases; junction bases outside the gene matches: 7. CDR3 region: CSVGQRGGPETQYF. The CDR3 bases are TGCAGCGTTGGTCAGCGGGGGGGTCCGGAGACCCAGTACTTC.

The rearrangement uses TRBV11-2 and TRBJ2-3; no reliable D call. There are 13 residues in the CDR3. Germline CDR1 reads SGHAT; CDR2 reads FQNNGV. The V end was cut by 2 bases, the J end by 2 bases, with 5 bases between. CDR3 residues: CASSLTFTDTQYF. CDR3 bases: TGTGCCAGCAGCTTAACCTTCACAGATACGCAGTATTTT. The whole variable domain, filled in from reference TRBV11-2 and TRBJ2-3, reads EAGVAQSPRYKIIEKRQSVAFWCNPISGHATLYWYQQILGQGPKLLIQFQNNGVVDDSQLPKDRFSAERLKGVDSTLKIQPAKLEDSAVYLCASSLTFTDTQYFGPGTRLTVL.